The T cell receptor (beta chain) described here comes from a study of CD8+ T cells in alopecia areata. V was pared by 5 bases and J by 1 base, with 20 bases between. The CDR3 covers 17 residues. Germline-derived CDR1 and CDR2 are PRHDT and FYEKMQ (reference sequence). cDNA prepared by RNA extraction and subsequent reverse transcription served as the template for sequencing. Data came from immunoSEQ multiplex PCR; TCRdb stores just in-frame clones and leaves some out. The data show more than 90,000 clones, approximately 60% seen once. Treatment defined: oral pan-JAK inhibitor, 5-10 mg twice daily. The V gene is TRBV13, the J gene TRBJ1-1; possibly TRBD1 for D (6 bases). The clonotype comes from a human donor with alopecia areata. The starting material was CD8+ T cells sorted from blood, obtained at week 4, from a patient treated with tofacitinib. CDR3 residues: CASSPDRGGSQNTEAFF. The DNA of the CDR3 is TGTGCCAGCAGCCCGGATAGGGGGGGAAGCCAGAACACTGAAGCTTTCTTT.